This is a list of T cell receptor beta chains from one sample in a study of blood T cell repertoires in COVID-19. Produced via immunoSEQ multiplex PCR; TCRdb's table is partial and in-frame only. The sample has around 100,000 clones; approximately 86% are singletons. Sequenced input: peripheral blood. The receptors were gathered from a human donor in a cohort sampled during active COVID-19. Both conserved end residues are part of each CDR3. The order of the fields is D gene, clone size, J gene, V gene, CDR3 DNA, CDR3 protein. The D gene is left open where the match is weak. Where a row states a size, it is once, few, many or the class of an expanded clone; other rows omit it.

d_gene: TRBD1
abundance: NA
j_gene: TRBJ1-2
v_gene: TRBV6-5
CDR3nt: TGTGCCAGCAGCAAACAGGGGGCAGGTTACTATGGCTACACCTTC
CDR3aa: CASSKQGAGYYGYTF

d_gene: TRBD1
abundance: many
j_gene: TRBJ1-2
v_gene: TRBV19
CDR3nt: TGTGCCAGTAGCTCAGCCGGACAGGGGCTTGGCTACACCTTC
CDR3aa: CASSSAGQGLGYTF

d_gene: NA
abundance: once
j_gene: TRBJ2-3
v_gene: TRBV7-9
CDR3nt: TGTGCCAGCAGCTTAGCTTGGGCAGGGGCCGGCACAGATACGCAGTATTTT
CDR3aa: CASSLAWAGAGTDTQYF

d_gene: TRBD1
abundance: few
j_gene: TRBJ1-1
v_gene: TRBV5-1
CDR3nt: TGCGCCAGCAGCTACCGAGACAGGGCCGATGAAGCTTTCTTT
CDR3aa: CASSYRDRADEAFF

d_gene: NA
abundance: NA
j_gene: TRBJ1-3
v_gene: TRBV15
CDR3nt: TGTGCCACCAGCAGAGACCTTGCCGGTAACTCTGGAAACACCATATATTTT
CDR3aa: CATSRDLAGNSGNTIYF

d_gene: NA
abundance: few
j_gene: TRBJ1-1
v_gene: TRBV5-1
CDR3nt: TGCGCCAGCAGGGCCCGTGGGGGAGGTAGGACTGAAGCTTTCTTT
CDR3aa: CASRARGGGRTEAFF

d_gene: TRBD1
abundance: NA
j_gene: TRBJ1-1
v_gene: TRBV27
CDR3nt: TGTGCCAGCAGTCCGACAGGGGGCTGGAACACTGAAGCTTTCTTT
CDR3aa: CASSPTGGWNTEAFF

d_gene: NA
abundance: few
j_gene: TRBJ1-1
v_gene: TRBV12-3/TRBV12-4
CDR3nt: TGTGCCAGCAGTTTGGACTCACTCGCTGAAGCTTTCTTT
CDR3aa: CASSLDSLAEAFF

d_gene: TRBD1
abundance: NA
j_gene: TRBJ2-5
v_gene: TRBV7-9
CDR3nt: TGTGCCAGCAGCTTAGGGGCAGGGGGCACACAAGAGACCCAGTACTTC
CDR3aa: CASSLGAGGTQETQYF

d_gene: TRBD2
abundance: NA
j_gene: TRBJ2-5
v_gene: TRBV5-1
CDR3nt: TGCACCAAGCGGGGGGAGACCCAGTACTTC
CDR3aa: CTKRGETQYF

d_gene: NA
abundance: NA
j_gene: TRBJ1-2
v_gene: TRBV30
CDR3nt: TGTGCCTGTTCCCAGGGGAATAACTATGGCTACACCTTC
CDR3aa: CACSQGNNYGYTF

d_gene: NA
abundance: NA
j_gene: TRBJ1-5
v_gene: TRBV4-1
CDR3nt: TGCGCCAGCAGCTCATTTAGGGGAAACTCATCCAATCAGCCCCAGCATTTT
CDR3aa: CASSSFRGNSSNQPQHF

d_gene: TRBD1
abundance: NA
j_gene: TRBJ2-5
v_gene: TRBV28
CDR3nt: TGTGCCAGCAGCTCAAGTTGGGACAGTCATCAAGAGACCCAGTACTTC
CDR3aa: CASSSSWDSHQETQYF

d_gene: TRBD2
abundance: NA
j_gene: TRBJ2-7
v_gene: TRBV7-2
CDR3nt: TGTGCCAGCAGCTCGTCTAGCGGGGCGAGCTCCTACGAGCAGTACTTC
CDR3aa: CASSSSSGASSYEQYF

d_gene: NA
abundance: NA
j_gene: TRBJ2-1
v_gene: TRBV10-3
CDR3nt: TGTGCCATCAGTCTCGGCAATGAGCAGTTCTTC
CDR3aa: CAISLGNEQFF

d_gene: TRBD1
abundance: NA
j_gene: TRBJ1-5
v_gene: TRBV30
CDR3nt: TGTGCCTGGCGGGACAGCCCTAATCAGCCCCAGCATTTT
CDR3aa: CAWRDSPNQPQHF

d_gene: NA
abundance: NA
j_gene: TRBJ2-2
v_gene: TRBV25-1
CDR3nt: TGTGCCAGCAGTGAATGGGGGCTTCAGAACACCGGGGAGCTGTTTTTT
CDR3aa: CASSEWGLQNTGELFF

d_gene: TRBD1
abundance: NA
j_gene: TRBJ1-2
v_gene: TRBV6-5
CDR3nt: TGTGCCAGCAACCCGGGACAGGGGAGCTACACCTTC
CDR3aa: CASNPGQGSYTF

d_gene: TRBD2
abundance: NA
j_gene: TRBJ2-5
v_gene: TRBV7-2
CDR3nt: TGTGCCAGCAGCTTATGGGGGGGTAAGGAAGGAGAGACCCAGTACTTC
CDR3aa: CASSLWGGKEGETQYF

d_gene: TRBD1
abundance: NA
j_gene: TRBJ1-2
v_gene: TRBV15
CDR3nt: TGTGCCACCAGCAGAGAGACAGGGGCGGACTATGGCTACACCTTC
CDR3aa: CATSRETGADYGYTF

d_gene: NA
abundance: NA
j_gene: TRBJ1-1
v_gene: TRBV5-8
CDR3nt: TGTGCCAGCAGCTTAAGGCACGGAGGGAACACTGAAGCTTTCTTT
CDR3aa: CASSLRHGGNTEAFF

d_gene: NA
abundance: few
j_gene: TRBJ1-1
v_gene: TRBV11-2
CDR3nt: TGTGCCAGCAGCGGGGATAGCGCCGCTGAAGCTTTCTTT
CDR3aa: CASSGDSAAEAFF

d_gene: TRBD1
abundance: NA
j_gene: TRBJ1-6
v_gene: TRBV28
CDR3nt: TGTGCCAGCAGTGGTCTTCCAGGACAGGGGAAGAGATCACCCCTCCACTTT
CDR3aa: CASSGLPGQGKRSPLHF

d_gene: TRBD1
abundance: NA
j_gene: TRBJ2-1
v_gene: TRBV13
CDR3nt: TGTGCCAGCAGCTTAGTAGGACAGGGGGTGTACAATGAGCAGTTCTTC
CDR3aa: CASSLVGQGVYNEQFF

d_gene: NA
abundance: NA
j_gene: TRBJ2-3
v_gene: TRBV19
CDR3nt: TGTGCCAGTAGTCCTGGGGGCCAGGTCACAGATACGCAGTATTTT
CDR3aa: CASSPGGQVTDTQYF

d_gene: NA
abundance: NA
j_gene: TRBJ2-7
v_gene: TRBV6-6
CDR3nt: TGTGCCAGCAGTCCCACTAGGGTCGGCGAGCAGTACTTC
CDR3aa: CASSPTRVGEQYF

d_gene: TRBD1
abundance: once
j_gene: TRBJ2-1
v_gene: TRBV5-1
CDR3nt: TGCGCCAGCAGCTCATCCGGGACAGGGGGCAATGAGCAGTTCTTC
CDR3aa: CASSSSGTGGNEQFF

d_gene: NA
abundance: NA
j_gene: TRBJ1-1
v_gene: TRBV10-2
CDR3nt: TGCGCCAGCACTCCGGACAGTAACACTGAAGCTTTCTTT
CDR3aa: CASTPDSNTEAFF

d_gene: TRBD1
abundance: few
j_gene: TRBJ2-2
v_gene: TRBV7-2
CDR3nt: TGTGCCAGCAGCTTTTCAGGGGGTTTAACCGGGGAGCTGTTTTTT
CDR3aa: CASSFSGGLTGELFF

d_gene: NA
abundance: NA
j_gene: TRBJ2-1
v_gene: TRBV7-3
CDR3nt: TGTGCCAGCAGCTTAGATCAACGCGGACTGCACAATGAGCAGTTCTTC
CDR3aa: CASSLDQRGLHNEQFF

d_gene: NA
abundance: NA
j_gene: TRBJ2-1
v_gene: TRBV5-1
CDR3nt: TGCGCCAGCAGCTTACAGGATAGTTATAATGAGCAGTTCTTC
CDR3aa: CASSLQDSYNEQFF

d_gene: NA
abundance: NA
j_gene: TRBJ1-1
v_gene: TRBV5-1
CDR3nt: TGCGCCAGCAGGGGGCCATCGAACACTGAAGCTTTCTTT
CDR3aa: CASRGPSNTEAFF

d_gene: NA
abundance: NA
j_gene: TRBJ1-1
v_gene: TRBV29-1
CDR3nt: TGCAGCGTTGTACAGGGAGTCACTGAAGCTTTCTTT
CDR3aa: CSVVQGVTEAFF

d_gene: NA
abundance: NA
j_gene: TRBJ2-5
v_gene: TRBV27
CDR3nt: TGTGCCAGCAGTTTCAGCGGCAAAGAGACCCAGTACTTC
CDR3aa: CASSFSGKETQYF

d_gene: NA
abundance: NA
j_gene: TRBJ1-4
v_gene: TRBV6-6
CDR3nt: TGTGCCAGCAGTTATTCAGGCTTTAATGAAAAACTGTTTTTT
CDR3aa: CASSYSGFNEKLFF

d_gene: TRBD1
abundance: NA
j_gene: TRBJ2-1
v_gene: TRBV10-3
CDR3nt: TGTGCCATCAGCGGACAGGGGGCGATTGATGAGCAGTTCTTC
CDR3aa: CAISGQGAIDEQFF

d_gene: NA
abundance: NA
j_gene: TRBJ1-6
v_gene: TRBV30
CDR3nt: TGTGCCTGGAGGGGGGCCTTACATAATTCACCCCTCCACTTT
CDR3aa: CAWRGALHNSPLHF

d_gene: NA
abundance: NA
j_gene: TRBJ1-4
v_gene: TRBV5-4
CDR3nt: TGTGCCAGCAGTTCTTACTACAGGGAGGGGGATGAAAAACTGTTTTTT
CDR3aa: CASSSYYREGDEKLFF

d_gene: NA
abundance: NA
j_gene: TRBJ2-2
v_gene: TRBV29-1
CDR3nt: TGCAGCGGGAGGATCCTTGCGGGGGAGCTGTTTTTT
CDR3aa: CSGRILAGELFF

d_gene: TRBD2
abundance: NA
j_gene: TRBJ2-1
v_gene: TRBV19
CDR3nt: TGTGCCAGTAGTATCGGGGGCGGGAGGAGCTCCTACAATGAGCAGTTCTTC
CDR3aa: CASSIGGGRSSYNEQFF

d_gene: TRBD2
abundance: NA
j_gene: TRBJ2-1
v_gene: TRBV7-2
CDR3nt: TGTGCCAGCAGCTTCCGGACTAGCGGGATCCTTAATGAGCAGTTCTTC
CDR3aa: CASSFRTSGILNEQFF

d_gene: NA
abundance: NA
j_gene: TRBJ2-7
v_gene: TRBV2
CDR3nt: TGTGCCAGCAGTGAAGGTGTCGGCGGAGCGTACGAGCAGTACTTC
CDR3aa: CASSEGVGGAYEQYF

d_gene: NA
abundance: NA
j_gene: TRBJ1-1
v_gene: TRBV7-2
CDR3nt: TGTGCCAGCAGCTCGGGGAGCGACACTGAAGCTTTCTTT
CDR3aa: CASSSGSDTEAFF

d_gene: TRBD2
abundance: once
j_gene: TRBJ2-1
v_gene: TRBV4-1
CDR3nt: TGCGCCAGCAGCCAGGTAGGACTAGCGGGACACAATGAGCAGTTCTTC
CDR3aa: CASSQVGLAGHNEQFF

d_gene: NA
abundance: NA
j_gene: TRBJ1-3
v_gene: TRBV30
CDR3nt: TGTGCCTGGGCCCGGTCCGGAAACACCATATATTTT
CDR3aa: CAWARSGNTIYF

d_gene: TRBD1
abundance: NA
j_gene: TRBJ1-4
v_gene: TRBV5-1
CDR3nt: TGCGCCAGCAGGGACAGGGACACTTCATTGTTTTTT
CDR3aa: CASRDRDTSLFF